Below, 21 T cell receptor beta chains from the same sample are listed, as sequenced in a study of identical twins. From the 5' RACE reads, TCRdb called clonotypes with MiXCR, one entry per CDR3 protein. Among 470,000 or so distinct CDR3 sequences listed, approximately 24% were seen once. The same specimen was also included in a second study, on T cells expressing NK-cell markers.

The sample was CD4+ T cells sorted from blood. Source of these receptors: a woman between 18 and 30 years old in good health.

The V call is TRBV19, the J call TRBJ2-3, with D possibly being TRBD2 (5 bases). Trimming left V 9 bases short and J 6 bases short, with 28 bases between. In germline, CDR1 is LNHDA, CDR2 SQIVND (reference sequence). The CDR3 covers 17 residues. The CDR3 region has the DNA TGTGCCAGCCAGAAAAGGTTCCGCTCTTTGAGGGAGGATACGCAGTATTTT. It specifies CASQKRFRSLREDTQYF.

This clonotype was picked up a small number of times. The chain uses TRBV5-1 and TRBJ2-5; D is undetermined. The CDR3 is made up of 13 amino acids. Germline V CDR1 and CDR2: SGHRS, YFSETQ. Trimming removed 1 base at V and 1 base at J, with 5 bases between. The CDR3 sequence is CASSLQVQETQYF. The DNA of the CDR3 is TGCGCCAGCAGCTTGCAAGTCCAAGAGACCCAGTACTTC.

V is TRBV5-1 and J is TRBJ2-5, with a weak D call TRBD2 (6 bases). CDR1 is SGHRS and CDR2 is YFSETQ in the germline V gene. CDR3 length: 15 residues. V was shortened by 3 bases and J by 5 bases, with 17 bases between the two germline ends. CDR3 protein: CASSWAAGNGETQYF. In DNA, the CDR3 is TGCGCCAGCAGCTGGGCGGCGGGGAATGGGGAGACCCAGTACTTC.

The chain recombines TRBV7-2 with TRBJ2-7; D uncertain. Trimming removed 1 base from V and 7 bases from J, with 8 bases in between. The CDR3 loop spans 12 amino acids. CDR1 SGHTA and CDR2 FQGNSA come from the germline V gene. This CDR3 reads CASSLVSAEQYF. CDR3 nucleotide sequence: TGTGCCAGCAGCTTAGTTTCCGCTGAGCAGTACTTC.

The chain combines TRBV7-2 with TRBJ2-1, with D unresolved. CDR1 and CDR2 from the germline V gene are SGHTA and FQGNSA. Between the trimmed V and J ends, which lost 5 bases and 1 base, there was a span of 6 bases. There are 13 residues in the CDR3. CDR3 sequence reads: CASSTRSYNEQFF. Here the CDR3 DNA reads TGTGCCAGCAGCACCCGTTCCTACAATGAGCAGTTCTTC.

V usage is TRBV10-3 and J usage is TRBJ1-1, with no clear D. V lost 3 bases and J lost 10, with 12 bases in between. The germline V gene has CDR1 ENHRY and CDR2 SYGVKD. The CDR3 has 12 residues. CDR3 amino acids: CAISEDPTGAFF. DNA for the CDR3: TGTGCCATCAGTGAAGACCCCACGGGAGCTTTCTTT.

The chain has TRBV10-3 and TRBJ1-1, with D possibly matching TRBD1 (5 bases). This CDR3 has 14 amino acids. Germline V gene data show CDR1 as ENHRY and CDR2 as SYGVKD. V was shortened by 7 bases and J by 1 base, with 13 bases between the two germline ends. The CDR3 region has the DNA TGTGCCATCACCTCAGGAGGGGCGAACACTGAAGCTTTCTTT. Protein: CAITSGGANTEAFF.

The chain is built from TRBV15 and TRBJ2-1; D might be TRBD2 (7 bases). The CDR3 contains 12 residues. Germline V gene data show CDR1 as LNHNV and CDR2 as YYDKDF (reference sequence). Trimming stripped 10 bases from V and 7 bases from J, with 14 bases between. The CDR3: CASRGLFNEQFF. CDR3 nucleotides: TGTGCCAGCAGGGGACTATTTAATGAGCAGTTCTTC.

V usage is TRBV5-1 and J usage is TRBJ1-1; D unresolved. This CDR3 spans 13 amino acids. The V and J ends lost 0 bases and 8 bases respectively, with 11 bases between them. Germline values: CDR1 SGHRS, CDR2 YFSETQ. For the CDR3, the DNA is TGCGCCAGCAGCTTGGTGGCGGATTCAGAAGCTTTCTTT. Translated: CASSLVADSEAFF.

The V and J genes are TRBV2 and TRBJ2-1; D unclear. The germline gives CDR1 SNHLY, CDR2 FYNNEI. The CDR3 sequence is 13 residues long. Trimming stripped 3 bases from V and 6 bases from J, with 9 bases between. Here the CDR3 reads CASSDLGTNEQFF. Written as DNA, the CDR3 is TGTGCCAGCAGTGACCTAGGAACCAATGAGCAGTTCTTC.

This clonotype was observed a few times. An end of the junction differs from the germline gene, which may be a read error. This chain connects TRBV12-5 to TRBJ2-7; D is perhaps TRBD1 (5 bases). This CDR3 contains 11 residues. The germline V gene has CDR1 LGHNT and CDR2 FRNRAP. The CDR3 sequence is CASGLGDSPHF. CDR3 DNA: TGTGCTAGTGGTTTGGGAGACAGCCCACACTTC.

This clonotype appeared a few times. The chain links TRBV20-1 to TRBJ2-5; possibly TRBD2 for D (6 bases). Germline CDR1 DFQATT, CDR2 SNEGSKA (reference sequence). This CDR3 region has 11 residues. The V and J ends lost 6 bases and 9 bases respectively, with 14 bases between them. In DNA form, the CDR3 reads TGCAGTGCGGTGACTAGTTTCGCCCAGTACTTC. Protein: CSAVTSFAQYF.

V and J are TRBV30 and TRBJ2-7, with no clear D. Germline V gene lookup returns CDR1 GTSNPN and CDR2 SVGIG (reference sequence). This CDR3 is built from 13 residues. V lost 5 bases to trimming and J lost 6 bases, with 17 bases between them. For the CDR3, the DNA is TGTGCCTGGGGGCTTTTTGGTGGCGGCGAGCAGTACTTC. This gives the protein CAWGLFGGGEQYF.

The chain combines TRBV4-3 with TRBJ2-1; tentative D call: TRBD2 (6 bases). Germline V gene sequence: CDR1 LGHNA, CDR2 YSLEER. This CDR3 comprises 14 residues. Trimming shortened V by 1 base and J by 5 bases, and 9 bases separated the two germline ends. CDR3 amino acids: CASSQGVADNEQFF. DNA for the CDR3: TGCGCCAGCAGCCAAGGTGTAGCGGACAATGAGCAGTTCTTC.

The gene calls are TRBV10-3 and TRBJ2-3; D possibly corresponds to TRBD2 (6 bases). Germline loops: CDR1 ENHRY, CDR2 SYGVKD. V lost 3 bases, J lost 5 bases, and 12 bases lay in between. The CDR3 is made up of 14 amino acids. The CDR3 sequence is CAISEERRGDTQYF. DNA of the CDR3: TGTGCCATCAGTGAAGAAAGGAGGGGAGATACGCAGTATTTT.

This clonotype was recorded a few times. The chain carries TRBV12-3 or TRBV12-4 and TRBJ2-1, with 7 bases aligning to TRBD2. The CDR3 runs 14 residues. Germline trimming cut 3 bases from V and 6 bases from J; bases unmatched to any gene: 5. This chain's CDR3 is CASSFLVAGNEQFF. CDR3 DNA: TGTGCCAGCAGTTTTCTGGTAGCGGGCAATGAGCAGTTCTTC.

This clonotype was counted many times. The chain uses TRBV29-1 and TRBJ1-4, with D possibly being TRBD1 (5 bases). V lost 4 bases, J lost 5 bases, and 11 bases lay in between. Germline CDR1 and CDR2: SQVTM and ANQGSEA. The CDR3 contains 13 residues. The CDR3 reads CSVGWGRNEKLFF. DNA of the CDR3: TGCAGCGTTGGATGGGGCAGAAATGAAAAACTGTTTTTT.

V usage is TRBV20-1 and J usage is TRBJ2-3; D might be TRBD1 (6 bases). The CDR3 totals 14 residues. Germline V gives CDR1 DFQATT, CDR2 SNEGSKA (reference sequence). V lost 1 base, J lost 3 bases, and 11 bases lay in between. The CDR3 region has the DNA TGCAGTGCTAGAGGAGGGGGTTGGACAGATACGCAGTATTTT. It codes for CSARGGGWTDTQYF.

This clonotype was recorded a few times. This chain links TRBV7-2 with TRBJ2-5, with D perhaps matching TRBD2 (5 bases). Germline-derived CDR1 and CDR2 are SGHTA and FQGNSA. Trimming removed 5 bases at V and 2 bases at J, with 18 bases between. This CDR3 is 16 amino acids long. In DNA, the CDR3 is TGTGCCAGCAGCCGAGGACTCGTTTTGTATCAAGAGACCCAGTACTTC. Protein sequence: CASSRGLVLYQETQYF.

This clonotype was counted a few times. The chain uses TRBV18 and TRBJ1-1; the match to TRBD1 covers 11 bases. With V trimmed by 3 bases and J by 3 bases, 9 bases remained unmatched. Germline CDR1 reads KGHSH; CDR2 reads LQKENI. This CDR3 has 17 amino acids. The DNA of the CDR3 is TGTGCCAGCTCACCCTCCGGGACAGGGGGATGGTACACTGAAGCTTTCTTT. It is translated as CASSPSGTGGWYTEAFF.

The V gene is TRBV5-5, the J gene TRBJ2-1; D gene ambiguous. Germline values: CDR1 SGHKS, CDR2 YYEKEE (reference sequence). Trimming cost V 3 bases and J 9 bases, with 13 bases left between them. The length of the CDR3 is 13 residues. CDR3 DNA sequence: TGTGCCAGCAGCTGGGTCTGGCTGGGTGAGCAGTTCTTC. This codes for CASSWVWLGEQFF.